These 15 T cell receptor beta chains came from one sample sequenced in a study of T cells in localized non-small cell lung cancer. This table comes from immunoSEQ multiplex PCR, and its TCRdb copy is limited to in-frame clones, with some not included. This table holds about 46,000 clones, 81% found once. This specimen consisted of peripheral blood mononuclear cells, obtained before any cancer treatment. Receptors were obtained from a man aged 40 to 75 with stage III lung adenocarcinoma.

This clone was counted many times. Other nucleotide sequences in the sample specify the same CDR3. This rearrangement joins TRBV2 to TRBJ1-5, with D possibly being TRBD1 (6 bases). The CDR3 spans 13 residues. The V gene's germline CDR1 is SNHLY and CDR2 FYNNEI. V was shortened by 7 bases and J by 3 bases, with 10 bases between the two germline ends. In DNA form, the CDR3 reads TGTGCCAGCAAAGGGACAAACAATCAGCCCCAGCATTTT. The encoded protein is CASKGTNNQPQHF.

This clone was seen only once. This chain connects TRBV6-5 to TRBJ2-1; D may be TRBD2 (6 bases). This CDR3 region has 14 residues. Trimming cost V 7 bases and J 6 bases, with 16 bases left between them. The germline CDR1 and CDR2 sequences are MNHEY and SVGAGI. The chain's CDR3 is CASTRGGASNEQFF. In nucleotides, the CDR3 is TGTGCCAGCACCCGAGGAGGGGCTAGCAATGAGCAGTTCTTC.

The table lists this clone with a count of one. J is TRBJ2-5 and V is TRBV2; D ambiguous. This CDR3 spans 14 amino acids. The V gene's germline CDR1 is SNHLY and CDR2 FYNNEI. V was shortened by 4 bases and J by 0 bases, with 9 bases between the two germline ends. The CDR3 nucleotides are TGTGCCAGCAGTGCCCCTCTTTACCAAGAGACCCAGTACTTC. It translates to CASSAPLYQETQYF. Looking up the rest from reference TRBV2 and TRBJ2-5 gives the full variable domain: EPEVTQTPSHQVTQMGQEVILRCVPISNHLYFYWYRQILGQKVEFLVSFYNNEISEKSEIFDDQFSVERPDGSNFTLKIRSTKLEDSAMYFCASSAPLYQETQYFGPGTRLLVL.

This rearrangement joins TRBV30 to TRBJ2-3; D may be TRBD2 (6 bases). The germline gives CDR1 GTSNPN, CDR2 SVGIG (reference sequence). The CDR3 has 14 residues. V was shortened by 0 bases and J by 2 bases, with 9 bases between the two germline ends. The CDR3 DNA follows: TGTGCCTGGAGTGTCGGACTATTCACAGATACGCAGTATTTT. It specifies CAWSVGLFTDTQYF.

The CDR3 sequence is CASSLPGGASSGANVLTF. DNA for the CDR3: TGTGCCAGCAGCCTCCCGGGGGGGGCCAGCTCTGGGGCCAACGTCCTGACTTTC. The rearrangement uses TRBV5-6 and TRBJ2-6; TRBD2 aligns across 8 bases. The V and J ends lost 4 bases and 0 bases, in that order; junction bases with no gene match: 9. Germline V gene data show CDR1 as SGHDT and CDR2 as YYEEEE. CDR3 length: 18 amino acids.

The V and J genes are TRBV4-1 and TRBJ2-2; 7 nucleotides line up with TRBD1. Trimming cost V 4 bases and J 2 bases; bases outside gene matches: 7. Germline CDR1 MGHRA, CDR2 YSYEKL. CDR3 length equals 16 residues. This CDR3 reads CASSRFGDSNTGELFF. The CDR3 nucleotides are TGCGCCAGCAGCCGCTTCGGGGACAGCAACACCGGGGAGCTGTTTTTT.

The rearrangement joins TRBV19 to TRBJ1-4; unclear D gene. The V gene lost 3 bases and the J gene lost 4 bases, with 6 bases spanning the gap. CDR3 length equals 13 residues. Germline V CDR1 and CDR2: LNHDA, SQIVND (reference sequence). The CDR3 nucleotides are TGTGCCAGTAGTATCCGCAGTAATGAAAAACTGTTTTTT. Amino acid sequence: CASSIRSNEKLFF.

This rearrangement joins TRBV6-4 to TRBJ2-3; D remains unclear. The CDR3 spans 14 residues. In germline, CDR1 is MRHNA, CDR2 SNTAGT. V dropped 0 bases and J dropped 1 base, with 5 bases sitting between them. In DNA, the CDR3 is TGTGCCAGCAGTGACTCAGTGGGCACAGATACGCAGTATTTT. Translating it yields CASSDSVGTDTQYF.

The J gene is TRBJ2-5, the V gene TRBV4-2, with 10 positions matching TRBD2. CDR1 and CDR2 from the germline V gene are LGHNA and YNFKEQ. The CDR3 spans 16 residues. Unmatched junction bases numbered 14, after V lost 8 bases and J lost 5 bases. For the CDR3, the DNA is TGTGCCAGCCAGGGCAGAGCGGGGGGGCGGAGGGAGACCCAGTACTTC. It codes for CASQGRAGGRRETQYF.

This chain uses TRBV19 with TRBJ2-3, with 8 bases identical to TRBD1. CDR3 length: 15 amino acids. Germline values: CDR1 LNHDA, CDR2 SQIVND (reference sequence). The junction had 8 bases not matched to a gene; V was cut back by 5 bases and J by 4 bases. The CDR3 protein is CASSSQGAGADTQYF. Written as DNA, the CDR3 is TGTGCCAGTAGTTCGCAGGGGGCAGGCGCAGATACGCAGTATTTT.

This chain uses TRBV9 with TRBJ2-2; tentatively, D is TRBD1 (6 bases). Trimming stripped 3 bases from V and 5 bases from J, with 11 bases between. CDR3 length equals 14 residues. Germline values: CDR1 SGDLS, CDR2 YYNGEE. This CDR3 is CASSGRTETGELFF. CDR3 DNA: TGTGCCAGCAGCGGACGGACAGAAACCGGGGAGCTGTTTTTT.

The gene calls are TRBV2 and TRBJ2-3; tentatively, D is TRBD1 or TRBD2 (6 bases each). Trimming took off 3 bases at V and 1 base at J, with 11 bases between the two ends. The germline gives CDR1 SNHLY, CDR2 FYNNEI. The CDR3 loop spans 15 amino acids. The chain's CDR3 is CASSDYGGGTDTQYF. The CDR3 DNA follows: TGTGCCAGCAGTGACTACGGGGGCGGCACAGATACGCAGTATTTT.

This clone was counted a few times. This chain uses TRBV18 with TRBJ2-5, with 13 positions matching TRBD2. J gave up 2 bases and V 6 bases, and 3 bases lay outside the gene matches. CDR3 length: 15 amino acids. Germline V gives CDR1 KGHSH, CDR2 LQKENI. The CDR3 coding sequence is TGTGCCAGCTCCACGGGACTAGCGGGGCAAGAGACCCAGTACTTC. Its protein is CASSTGLAGQETQYF.

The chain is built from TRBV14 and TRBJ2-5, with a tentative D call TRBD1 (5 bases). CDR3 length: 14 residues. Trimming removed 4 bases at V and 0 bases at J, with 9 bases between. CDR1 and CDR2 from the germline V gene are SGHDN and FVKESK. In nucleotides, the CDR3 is TGTGCCAGCAGCCCACGACAGCACCAAGAGACCCAGTACTTC. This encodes CASSPRQHQETQYF. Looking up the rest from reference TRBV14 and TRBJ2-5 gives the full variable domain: EAGVTQFPSHSVIEKGQTVTLRCDPISGHDNLYWYRRVMGKEIKFLLHFVKESKQDESGMPNNRFLAERTGGTYSTLKVQPAELEDSGVYFCASSPRQHQETQYFGPGTRLLVL.

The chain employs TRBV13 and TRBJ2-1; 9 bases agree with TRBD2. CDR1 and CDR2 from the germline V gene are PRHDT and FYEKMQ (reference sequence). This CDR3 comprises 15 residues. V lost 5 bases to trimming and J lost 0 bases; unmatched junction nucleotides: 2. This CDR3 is CASSGSGGSYNEQFF. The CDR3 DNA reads TGTGCCAGCAGCGGTAGCGGGGGCTCCTACAATGAGCAGTTCTTC. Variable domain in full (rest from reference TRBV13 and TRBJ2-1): AAGVIQSPRHLIKEKRETATLKCYPIPRHDTVYWYQQGPGQDPQFLISFYEKMQSDKGSIPDRFSAQQFSDYHSELNMSSLELGDSALYFCASSGSGGSYNEQFFGPGTRLTVL.